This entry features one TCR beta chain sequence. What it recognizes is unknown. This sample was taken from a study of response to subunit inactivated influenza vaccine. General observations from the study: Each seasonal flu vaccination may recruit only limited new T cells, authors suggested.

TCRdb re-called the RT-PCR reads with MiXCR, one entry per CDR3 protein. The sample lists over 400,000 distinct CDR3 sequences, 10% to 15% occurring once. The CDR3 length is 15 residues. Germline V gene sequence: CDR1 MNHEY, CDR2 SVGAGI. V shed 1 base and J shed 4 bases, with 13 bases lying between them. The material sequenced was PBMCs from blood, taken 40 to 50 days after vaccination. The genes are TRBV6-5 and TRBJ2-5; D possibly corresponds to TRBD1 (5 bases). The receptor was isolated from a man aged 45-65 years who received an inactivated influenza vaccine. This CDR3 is CASSYLRGSGETQYF. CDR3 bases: TGTGCCAGCAGTTACTTAAGGGGCAGTGGAGAGACCCAGTACTTC.